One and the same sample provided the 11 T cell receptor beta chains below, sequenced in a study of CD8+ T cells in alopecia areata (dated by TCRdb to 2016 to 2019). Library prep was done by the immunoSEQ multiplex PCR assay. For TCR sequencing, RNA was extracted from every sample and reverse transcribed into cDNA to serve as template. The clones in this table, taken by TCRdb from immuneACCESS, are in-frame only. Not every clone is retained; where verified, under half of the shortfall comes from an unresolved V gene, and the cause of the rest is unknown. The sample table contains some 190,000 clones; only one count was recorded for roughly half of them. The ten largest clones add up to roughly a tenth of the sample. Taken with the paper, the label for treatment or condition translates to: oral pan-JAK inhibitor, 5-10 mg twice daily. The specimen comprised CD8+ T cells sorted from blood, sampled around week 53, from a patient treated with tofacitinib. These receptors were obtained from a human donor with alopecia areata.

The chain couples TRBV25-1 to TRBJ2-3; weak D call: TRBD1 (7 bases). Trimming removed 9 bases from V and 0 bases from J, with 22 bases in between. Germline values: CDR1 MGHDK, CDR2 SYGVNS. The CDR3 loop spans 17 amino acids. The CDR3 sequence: CARVAEGAGPSTDTQYF. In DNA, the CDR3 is TGTGCCAGAGTAGCGGAGGGGGCCGGGCCTAGCACAGATACGCAGTATTTT.

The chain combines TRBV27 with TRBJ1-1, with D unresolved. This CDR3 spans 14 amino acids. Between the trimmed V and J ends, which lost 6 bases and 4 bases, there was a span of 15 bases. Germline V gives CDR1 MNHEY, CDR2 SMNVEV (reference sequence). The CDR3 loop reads CASSTAPPATEAFF. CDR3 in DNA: TGTGCCAGCAGCACGGCCCCGCCGGCCACTGAAGCTTTCTTT.

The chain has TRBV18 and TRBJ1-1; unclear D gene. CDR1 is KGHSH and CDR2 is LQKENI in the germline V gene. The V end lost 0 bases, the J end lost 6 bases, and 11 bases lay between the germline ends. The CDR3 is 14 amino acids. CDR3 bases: TGTGCCAGCTCACCACCCCGGGGTTACCCTGAAGCTTTCTTT. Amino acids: CASSPPRGYPEAFF.

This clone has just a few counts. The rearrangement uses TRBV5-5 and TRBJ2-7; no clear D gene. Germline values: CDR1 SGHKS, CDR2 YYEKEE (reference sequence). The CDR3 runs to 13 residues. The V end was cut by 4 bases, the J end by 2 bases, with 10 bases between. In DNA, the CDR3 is TGTGCCAGCAGCGTTCTCCGTCCCTACGAGCAGTACTTC. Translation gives CASSVLRPYEQYF.

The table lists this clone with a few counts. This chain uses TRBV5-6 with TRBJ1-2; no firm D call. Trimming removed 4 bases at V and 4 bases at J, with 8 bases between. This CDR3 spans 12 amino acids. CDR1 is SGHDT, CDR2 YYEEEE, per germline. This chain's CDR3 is CASSQDGYGYTF. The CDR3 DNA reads TGTGCCAGCAGCCAGGATGGCTATGGCTACACCTTC.

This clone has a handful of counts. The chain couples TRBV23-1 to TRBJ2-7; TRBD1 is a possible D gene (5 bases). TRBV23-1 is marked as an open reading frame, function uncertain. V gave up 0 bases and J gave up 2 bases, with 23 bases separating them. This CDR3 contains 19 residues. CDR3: CASSQSNPPQGWNPYEQYF. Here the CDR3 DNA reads TGCGCCAGCAGTCAATCGAACCCCCCTCAGGGATGGAACCCCTACGAGCAGTACTTC.

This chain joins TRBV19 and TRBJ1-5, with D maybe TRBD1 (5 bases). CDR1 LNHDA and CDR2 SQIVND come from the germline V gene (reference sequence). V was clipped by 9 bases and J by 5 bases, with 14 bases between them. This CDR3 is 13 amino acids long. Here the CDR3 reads CASARGGDQPQHF. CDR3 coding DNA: TGTGCCAGCGCCCGGGGGGGAGATCAGCCCCAGCATTTT.

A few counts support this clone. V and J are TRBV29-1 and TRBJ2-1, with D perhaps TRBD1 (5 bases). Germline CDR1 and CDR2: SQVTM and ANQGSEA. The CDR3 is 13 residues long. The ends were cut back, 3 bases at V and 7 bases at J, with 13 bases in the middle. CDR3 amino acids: CSVDGQGGNEQFF. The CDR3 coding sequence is TGCAGCGTTGACGGACAAGGCGGAAATGAGCAGTTCTTC.

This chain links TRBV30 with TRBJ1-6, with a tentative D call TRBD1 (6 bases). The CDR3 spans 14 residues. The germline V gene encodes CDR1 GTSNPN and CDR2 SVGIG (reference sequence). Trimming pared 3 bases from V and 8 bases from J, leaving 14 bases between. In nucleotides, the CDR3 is TGTGCCTGGAGATATGGACAGCTTTATTCACCCCTCCACTTT. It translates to CAWRYGQLYSPLHF.

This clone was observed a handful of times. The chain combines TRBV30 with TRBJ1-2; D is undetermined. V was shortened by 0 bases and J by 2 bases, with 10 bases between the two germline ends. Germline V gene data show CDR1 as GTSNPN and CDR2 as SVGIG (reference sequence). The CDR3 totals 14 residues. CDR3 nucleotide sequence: TGTGCCTGGAGTGTACGACGGCCGAACTATGGCTACACCTTC. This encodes CAWSVRRPNYGYTF.

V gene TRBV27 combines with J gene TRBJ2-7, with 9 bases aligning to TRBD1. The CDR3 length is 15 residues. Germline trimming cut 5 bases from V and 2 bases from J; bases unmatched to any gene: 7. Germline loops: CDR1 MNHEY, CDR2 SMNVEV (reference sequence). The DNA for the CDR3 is TGTGCCAGCAGTGTAGACAGGGGGGGACCCTACGAGCAGTACTTC. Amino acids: CASSVDRGGPYEQYF.